This T cell receptor (beta chain) comes out of a study of Graves' ophthalmopathy and Graves' hyperthyroidism. CDR1 and CDR2 from the germline V gene are SGHAT and FQNNGV. The CDR3 extends over 16 amino acids. V was clipped by 1 base and J by 0 bases, with 10 bases between them. This clonotype was detected many times. RNA transcripts were the template, and TCR beta CDR3 regions were amplified from them. In the first round, RT-PCR was carried out with HTBI primers, and a multiplex PCR formed the second round. Each CDR3 protein is one row after TCRdb ran MiXCR on the multiplex PCR reads. The profile shows 340,000 or so distinct CDR3 sequences, around a sixth of them singletons.

Sequenced: peripheral blood. The origin of this receptor is an adult man with Graves' ophthalmopathy. The chain combines TRBV11-2 with TRBJ1-3; D is uncertain. The CDR3 spells CASSLVQPISGNTIYF. The CDR3 nucleotides are TGTGCCAGCAGCTTAGTTCAGCCCATCTCTGGAAACACCATATATTTT.